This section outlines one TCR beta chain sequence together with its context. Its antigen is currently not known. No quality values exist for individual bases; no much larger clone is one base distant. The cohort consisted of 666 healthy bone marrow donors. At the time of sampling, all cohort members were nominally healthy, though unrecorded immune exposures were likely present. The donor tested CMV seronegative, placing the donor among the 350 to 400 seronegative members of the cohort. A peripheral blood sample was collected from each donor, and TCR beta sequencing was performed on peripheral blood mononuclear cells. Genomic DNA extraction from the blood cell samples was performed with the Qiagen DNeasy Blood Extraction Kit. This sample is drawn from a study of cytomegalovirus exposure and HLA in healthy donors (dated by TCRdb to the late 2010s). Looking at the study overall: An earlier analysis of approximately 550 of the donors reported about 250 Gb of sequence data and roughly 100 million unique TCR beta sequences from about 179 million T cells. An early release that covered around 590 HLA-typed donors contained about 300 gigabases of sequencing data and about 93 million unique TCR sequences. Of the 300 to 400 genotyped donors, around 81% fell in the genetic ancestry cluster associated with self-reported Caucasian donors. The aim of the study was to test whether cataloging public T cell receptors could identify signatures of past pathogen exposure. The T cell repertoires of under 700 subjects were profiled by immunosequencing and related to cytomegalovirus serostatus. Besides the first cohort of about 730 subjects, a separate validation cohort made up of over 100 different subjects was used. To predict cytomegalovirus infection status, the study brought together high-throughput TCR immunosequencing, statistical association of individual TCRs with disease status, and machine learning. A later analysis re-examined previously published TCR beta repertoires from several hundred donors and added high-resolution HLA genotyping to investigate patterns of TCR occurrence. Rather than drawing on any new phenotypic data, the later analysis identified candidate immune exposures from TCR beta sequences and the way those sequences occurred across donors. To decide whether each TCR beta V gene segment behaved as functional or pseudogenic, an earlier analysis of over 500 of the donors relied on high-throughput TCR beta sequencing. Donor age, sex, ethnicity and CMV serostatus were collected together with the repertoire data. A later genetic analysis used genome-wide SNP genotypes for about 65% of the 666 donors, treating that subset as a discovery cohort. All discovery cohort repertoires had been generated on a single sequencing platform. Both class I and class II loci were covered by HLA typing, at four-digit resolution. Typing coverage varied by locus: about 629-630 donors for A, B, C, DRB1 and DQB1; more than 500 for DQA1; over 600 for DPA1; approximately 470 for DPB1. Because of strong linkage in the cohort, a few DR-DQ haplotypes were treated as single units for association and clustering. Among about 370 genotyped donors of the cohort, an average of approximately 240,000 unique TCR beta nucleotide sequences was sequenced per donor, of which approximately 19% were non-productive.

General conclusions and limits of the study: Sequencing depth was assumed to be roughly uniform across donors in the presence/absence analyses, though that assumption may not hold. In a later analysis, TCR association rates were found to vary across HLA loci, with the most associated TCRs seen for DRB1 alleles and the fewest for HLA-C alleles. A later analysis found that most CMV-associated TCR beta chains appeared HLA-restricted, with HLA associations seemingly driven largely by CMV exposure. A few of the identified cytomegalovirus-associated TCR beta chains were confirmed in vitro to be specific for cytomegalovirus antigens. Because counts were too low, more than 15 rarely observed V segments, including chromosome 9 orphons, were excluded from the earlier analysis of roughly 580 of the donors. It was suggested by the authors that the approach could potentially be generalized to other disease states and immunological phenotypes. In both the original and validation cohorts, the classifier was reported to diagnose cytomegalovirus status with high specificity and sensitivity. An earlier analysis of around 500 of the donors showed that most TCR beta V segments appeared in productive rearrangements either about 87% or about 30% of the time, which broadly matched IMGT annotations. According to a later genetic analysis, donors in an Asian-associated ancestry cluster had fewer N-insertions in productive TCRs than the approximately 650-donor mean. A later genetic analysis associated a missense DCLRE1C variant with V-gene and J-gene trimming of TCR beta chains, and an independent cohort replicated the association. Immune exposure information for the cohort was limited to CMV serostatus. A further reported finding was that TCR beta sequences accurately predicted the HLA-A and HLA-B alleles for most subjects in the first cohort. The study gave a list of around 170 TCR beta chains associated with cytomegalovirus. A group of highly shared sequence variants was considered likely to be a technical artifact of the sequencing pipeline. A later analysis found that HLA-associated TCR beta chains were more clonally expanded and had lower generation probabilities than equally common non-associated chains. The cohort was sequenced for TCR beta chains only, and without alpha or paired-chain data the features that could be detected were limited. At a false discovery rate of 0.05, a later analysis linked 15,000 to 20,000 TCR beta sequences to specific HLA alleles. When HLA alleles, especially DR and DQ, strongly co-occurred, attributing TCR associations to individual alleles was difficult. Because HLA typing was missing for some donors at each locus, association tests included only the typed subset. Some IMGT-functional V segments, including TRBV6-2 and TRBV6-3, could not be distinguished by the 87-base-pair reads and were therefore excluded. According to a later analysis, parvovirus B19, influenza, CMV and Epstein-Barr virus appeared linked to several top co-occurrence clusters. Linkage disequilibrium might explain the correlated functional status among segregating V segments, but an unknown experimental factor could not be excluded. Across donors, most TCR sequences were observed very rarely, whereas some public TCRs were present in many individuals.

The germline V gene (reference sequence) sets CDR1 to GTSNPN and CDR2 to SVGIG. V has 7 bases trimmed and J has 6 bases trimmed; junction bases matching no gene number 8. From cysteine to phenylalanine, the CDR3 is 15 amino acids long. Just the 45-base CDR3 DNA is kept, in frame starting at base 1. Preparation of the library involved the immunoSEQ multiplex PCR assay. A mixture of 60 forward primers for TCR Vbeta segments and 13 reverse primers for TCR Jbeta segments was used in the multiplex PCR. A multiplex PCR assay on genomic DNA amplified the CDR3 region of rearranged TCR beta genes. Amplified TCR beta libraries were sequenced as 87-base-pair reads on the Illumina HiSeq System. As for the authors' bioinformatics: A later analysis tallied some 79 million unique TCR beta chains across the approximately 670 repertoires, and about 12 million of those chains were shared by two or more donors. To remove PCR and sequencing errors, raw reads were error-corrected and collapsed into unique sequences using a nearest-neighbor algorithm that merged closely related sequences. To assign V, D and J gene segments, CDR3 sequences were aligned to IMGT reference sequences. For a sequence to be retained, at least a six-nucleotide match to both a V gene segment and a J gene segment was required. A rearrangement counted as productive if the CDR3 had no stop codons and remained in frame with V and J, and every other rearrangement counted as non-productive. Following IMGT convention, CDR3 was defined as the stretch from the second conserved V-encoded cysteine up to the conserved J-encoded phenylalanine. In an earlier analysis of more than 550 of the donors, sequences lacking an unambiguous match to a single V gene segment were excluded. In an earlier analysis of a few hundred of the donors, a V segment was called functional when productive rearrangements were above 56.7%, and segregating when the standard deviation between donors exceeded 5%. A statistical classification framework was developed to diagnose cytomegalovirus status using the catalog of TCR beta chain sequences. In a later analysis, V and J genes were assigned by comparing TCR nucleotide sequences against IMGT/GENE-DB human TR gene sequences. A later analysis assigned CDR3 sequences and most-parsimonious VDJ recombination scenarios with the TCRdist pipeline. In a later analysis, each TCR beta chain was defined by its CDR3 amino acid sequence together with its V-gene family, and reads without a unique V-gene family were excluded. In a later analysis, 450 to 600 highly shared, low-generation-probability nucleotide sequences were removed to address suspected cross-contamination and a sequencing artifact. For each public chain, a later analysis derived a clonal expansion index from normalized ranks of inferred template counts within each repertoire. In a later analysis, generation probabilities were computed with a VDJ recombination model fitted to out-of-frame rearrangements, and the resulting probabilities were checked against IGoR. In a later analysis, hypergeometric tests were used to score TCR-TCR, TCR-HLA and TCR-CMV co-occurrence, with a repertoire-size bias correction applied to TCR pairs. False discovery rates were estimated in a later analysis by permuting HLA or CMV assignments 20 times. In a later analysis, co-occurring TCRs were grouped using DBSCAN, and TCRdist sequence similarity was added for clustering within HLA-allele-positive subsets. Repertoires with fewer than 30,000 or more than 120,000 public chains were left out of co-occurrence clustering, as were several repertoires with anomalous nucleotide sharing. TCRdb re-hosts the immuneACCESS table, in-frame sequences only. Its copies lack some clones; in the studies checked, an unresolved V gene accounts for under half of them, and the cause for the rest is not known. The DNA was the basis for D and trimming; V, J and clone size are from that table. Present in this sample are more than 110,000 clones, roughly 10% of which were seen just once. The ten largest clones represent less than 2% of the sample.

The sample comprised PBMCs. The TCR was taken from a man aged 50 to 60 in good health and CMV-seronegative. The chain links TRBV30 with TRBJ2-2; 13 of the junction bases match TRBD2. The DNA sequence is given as TGTGCCTTTGGACTAGCGGGGGACGGTGCCGGGGAGCTGTTTTTT. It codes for CAFGLAGDGAGELFF. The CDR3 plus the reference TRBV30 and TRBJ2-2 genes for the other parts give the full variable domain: SQTIHQWPATLVQPVGSPLSLECTVEGTSNPNLYWYRQAAGRGLQLLFYSVGIGQISSEVPQNLSASRPQDRQFILSSKKLLLSDSGFYLCAFGLAGDGAGELFFGEGSRLTVL.